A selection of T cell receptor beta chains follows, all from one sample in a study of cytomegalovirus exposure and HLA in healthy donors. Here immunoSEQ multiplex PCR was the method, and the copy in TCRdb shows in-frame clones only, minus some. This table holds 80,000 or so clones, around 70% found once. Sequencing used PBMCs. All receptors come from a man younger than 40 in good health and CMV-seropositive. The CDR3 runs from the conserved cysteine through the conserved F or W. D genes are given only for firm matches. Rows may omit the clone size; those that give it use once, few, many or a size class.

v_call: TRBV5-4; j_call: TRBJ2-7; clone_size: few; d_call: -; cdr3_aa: CASSLDRPSTYEQYF; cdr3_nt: TGTGCCAGCAGCTTGGACAGGCCCTCTACCTACGAGCAGTACTTC
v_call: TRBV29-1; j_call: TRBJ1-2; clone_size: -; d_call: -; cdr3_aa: CSADRENGYTF; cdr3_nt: TGCAGCGCCGACAGAGAAAATGGCTACACCTTC
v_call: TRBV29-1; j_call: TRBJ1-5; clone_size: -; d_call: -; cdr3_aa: CSAGGGLHQPQHF; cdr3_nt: TGCAGCGCCGGCGGAGGTCTCCATCAGCCCCAGCATTTT
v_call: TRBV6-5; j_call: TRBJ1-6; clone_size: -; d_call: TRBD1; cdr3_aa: CASSYSTTGRNSPLHF; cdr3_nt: TGTGCCAGCAGTTACTCGACGACAGGGAGGAATTCACCCCTCCACTTT
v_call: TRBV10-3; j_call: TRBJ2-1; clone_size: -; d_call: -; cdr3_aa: CAIKEGVVRGNEQFF; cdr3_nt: TGTGCCATCAAGGAAGGTGTAGTTCGGGGCAATGAGCAGTTCTTC
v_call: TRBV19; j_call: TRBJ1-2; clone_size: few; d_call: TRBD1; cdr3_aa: CASSIPGTGIGYTF; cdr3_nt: TGTGCCAGTAGTATACCCGGGACAGGGATCGGCTACACCTTC
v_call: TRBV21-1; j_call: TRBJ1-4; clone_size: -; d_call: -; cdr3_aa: CASSKKGGLKPFIEKLFF; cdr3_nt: TGTGCCAGCAGCAAAAAGGGCGGACTTAAGCCCTTTATCGAAAAACTGTTTTTT
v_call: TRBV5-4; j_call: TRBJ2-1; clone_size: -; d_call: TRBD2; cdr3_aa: CASSRAGGSSYNEQFF; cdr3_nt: TGTGCCAGCAGCAGGGCGGGAGGAAGTTCCTACAATGAGCAGTTCTTC
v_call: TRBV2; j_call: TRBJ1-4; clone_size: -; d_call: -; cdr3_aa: CASSELQGIEKKLFF; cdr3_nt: TGTGCCAGCAGTGAGTTACAGGGAATTGAAAAAAAACTGTTTTTT
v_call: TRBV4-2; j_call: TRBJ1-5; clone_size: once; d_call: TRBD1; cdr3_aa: CASSQLSGQGSPPQHF; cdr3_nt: TGTGCCAGCAGCCAACTGTCCGGACAGGGGAGTCCGCCCCAGCATTTT
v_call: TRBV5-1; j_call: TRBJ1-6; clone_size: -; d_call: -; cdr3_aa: CASSLAGGQGHSPLHF; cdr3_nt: TGCGCCAGCAGCTTGGCCGGGGGGCAGGGTCATTCACCCCTCCACTTT
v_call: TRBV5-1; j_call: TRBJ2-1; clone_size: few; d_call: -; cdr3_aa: CASSLQAAPYNEQFF; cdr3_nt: TGCGCCAGCAGCTTGCAAGCGGCACCCTACAATGAGCAGTTCTTC
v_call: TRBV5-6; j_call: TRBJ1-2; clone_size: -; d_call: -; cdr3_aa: CASSIRRDTGYTF; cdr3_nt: TGTGCCAGCAGCATAAGACGAGACACTGGCTACACCTTC
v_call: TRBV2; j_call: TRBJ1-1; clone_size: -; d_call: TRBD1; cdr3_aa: CASTSTVTGTEAFF; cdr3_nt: TGTGCCAGCACCTCAACCGTGACAGGGACTGAAGCTTTCTTT